Below, 8 T cell receptor beta chains from the same sample are listed, as sequenced in a study of T cells in Graves' hyperthyroidism and ophthalmopathy. The investigators amplified TCR beta CDR3 regions from RNA transcripts. HTBI primers drove first-round RT-PCR of the TCR CDR3. From the multiplex PCR reads, TCRdb called clonotypes with MiXCR, one entry per CDR3 protein. Counted here are 600,000 to 800,000 distinct CDR3 sequences, around 40% occurring once; the ten biggest clones make up about a third. Sequences were obtained from blood. The receptors here all came from a woman aged 40 to 50 with Graves' hyperthyroidism.

The genes are TRBV19 and TRBJ2-2, with 10 bases that match TRBD2. The CDR3 contains 16 residues. CDR1 is LNHDA and CDR2 is SQIVND in the germline V gene (reference sequence). V shed 8 bases and J 5 bases; nucleotides not matched to a gene: 11. This CDR3 is CASHGPASGRTGELFF. As DNA, the CDR3 is TGTGCCAGTCACGGGCCAGCTAGCGGGAGAACCGGGGAGCTGTTTTTT.

A few counts support this clonotype. The chain is built from TRBV4-3 and TRBJ1-2; TRBD1 matches 9 bases. The CDR3 loop spans 15 amino acids. V shed 4 bases and J 8 bases; nucleotides not matched to a gene: 11. Germline CDR1 reads LGHNA; CDR2 reads YSLEER. The CDR3 reads CASSRSGQGVKGYTF. CDR3 nucleotide sequence: TGCGCCAGCAGCCGGTCGGGACAGGGTGTTAAGGGCTACACCTTC.

In this sample, this clonotype turned up many times. This sequence joins TRBV29-1 and TRBJ2-7; 7 nucleotides line up with TRBD1. Trimming removed 8 bases from V and 3 bases from J; junction bases left unmatched: 7. The CDR3 has 12 residues. The V gene's germline CDR1 is SQVTM and CDR2 ANQGSEA. CDR3: CSYTRQGYEQYF. The DNA of the CDR3 is TGCAGCTACACACGACAGGGCTACGAGCAGTACTTC.

Concerning this clonotype: The junction departs from germline at one end; a sequencing error may be responsible. This chain uses TRBV7-9 with TRBJ1-2; D not certain. Germline V gene data show CDR1 as SEHNR and CDR2 as FQNEAQ (reference sequence). This CDR3 is 16 amino acids long. This CDR3 is CASSQGFPEENYGYTF. CDR3 DNA sequence: TGCGCCAGCAGCCAAGGCTTCCCCGAGGAGAACTATGGCTACACCTTC. The entire variable domain, with the rest obtained from reference TRBV7-9 and TRBJ1-2, is as follows: DTGVSQNPRHKITKRGQNVTFRCDPISEHNRLYWYRQTLGQGPEFLTYFQNEAQLEKSRLLSDRFSAERPKGSFSTLEIQRTEQGDSAMYLCASSQGFPEENYGYTFGSGTRLTVV.

At least ten counts were recorded for this clonotype. V is TRBV4-1 and J is TRBJ1-5; the D is unclear. CDR3 size: 13 residues. V lost 0 bases, J lost 5 bases, and 5 bases lay in between. Germline CDR1 MGHRA, CDR2 YSYEKL. DNA of the CDR3: TGCGCCAGCAGCCAAGAGTGGGATCAGCCCCAGCATTTT. It encodes CASSQEWDQPQHF.

There are a few counts of this clonotype. V is TRBV14 and J is TRBJ1-1; D possibly corresponds to TRBD1 (5 bases). CDR1 is SGHDN, CDR2 FVKESK, per germline. Trimming shortened V by 4 bases and J by 13 bases, and 19 bases separated the two germline ends. This CDR3 is 13 amino acids long. CDR3 bases: TGTGCCAGCAGCCCTATGGACATTCAAAGGGATTTCTTT. It codes for CASSPMDIQRDFF.

This clonotype was counted a few times. The chain combines TRBV4-1 with TRBJ2-5; 10 positions match TRBD2. The CDR3 runs to 15 residues. The V gene's germline CDR1 is MGHRA and CDR2 YSYEKL. V trimming: 3 bases; J trimming: 3 bases; junction bases outside the gene matches: 4. CDR3 nucleotide sequence: TGCGCCAGCAGCCAGGGACTAGCGAGAGAAGAGACCCAGTACTTC. This gives the protein CASSQGLAREETQYF.

A remark on this clonotype: A much larger clone sits a single nucleotide away, making a read error possible. V and J are TRBV10-3 and TRBJ1-3; D call uncertain. The CDR3 covers 12 residues. V dropped 6 bases and J dropped 5 bases, with 8 bases sitting between them. Germline V gene lookup returns CDR1 ENHRY and CDR2 SYGVKD. The CDR3 coding sequence is TGTGCCATCAGGGACGGTAGAAACACCATATATTTT. The encoded protein is CAIRDGRNTIYF.